One T cell receptor (beta chain) is described in this entry. Naive CD4+ cells were CD45RA-selected; the remaining cells were memory. Trimming at V came to 5 bases and at J to 1 base, leaving 5 bases not matched to a gene. The germline V gene has CDR1 SGHNT and CDR2 YENEEA. The CDR3 runs 17 residues. Assay: immunoSEQ multiplex PCR; the TCRdb copy retains only in-frame clones and omits some. This table holds approximately 980,000 clones, over 60% found once. This sample was included in a study of shared clonotypes between healthy human individuals. The chain couples TRBV11-3 to TRBJ2-3, with 14 bases identical to TRBD2. The TCR sequence derives from a man aged 18 to 35 in good health. The sequenced sample was memory CD4+ T cells sorted from blood. The subset was: CD45RA-negative fraction. CDR3 nucleotides: TGTGCCAGCAGCCCGGGACTAGCGGGAGTCGGCACAGATACGCAGTATTTT. This gives the protein CASSPGLAGVGTDTQYF.